The rows below give T cell receptor beta chains drawn from one sample of a study of blood T cell repertoires in COVID-19. Clones were sequenced by immunoSEQ multiplex PCR, and TCRdb holds only the in-frame ones, with some missing. The sample records approximately 300,000 clones, 85% to 95% being singletons. The sample taken for sequencing was PBMCs or T cells enriched from blood (not recorded which). The receptors were gathered from a woman aged 30 to 39 who had been exposed to COVID-19. The CDR3 runs from the conserved cysteine through the conserved F or W. The D gene is left open where the match is weak. Expanded clones get a size class; other rows say once, few or many, or leave the size out.

d_call | j_call | cdr3_length | clone_size | v_call | cdr3_aa | cdr3_nt
- | TRBJ1-3 | 15 | - | TRBV6-9 | CASRAAGVSGNTIYF | TGTGCCAGCAGGGCTGCAGGGGTGTCTGGAAACACCATATATTTT
TRBD2 | TRBJ2-5 | 17 | - | TRBV14 | CASSQVSRGGRRETQYF | TGTGCCAGCAGCCAAGTTTCGCGCGGGGGGCGGCGAGAGACCCAGTACTTC
- | TRBJ1-2 | 14 | - | TRBV5-6 | CASSPGQLAYGYTF | TGTGCCAGCAGCCCAGGTCAGTTGGCTTACGGATACACCTTC
TRBD1 | TRBJ2-1 | 15 | - | TRBV5-1 | CASSGGQPIYNEQFF | TGCGCCAGCAGCGGGGGACAGCCGATCTACAATGAGCAGTTCTTC
TRBD2 | TRBJ2-2 | 15 | - | TRBV5-5 | CASSPGGARTGELFF | TGTGCCAGCAGCCCGGGGGGGGCCAGGACCGGGGAGCTGTTTTTT
- | TRBJ1-1 | 13 | few | TRBV12-3/TRBV12-4 | CASRDQDYTEAFF | TGTGCCAGCAGAGATCAGGATTACACTGAAGCTTTCTTT
TRBD1 | TRBJ1-6 | 16 | - | TRBV27 | CASSLLPQGARSPLHF | TGTGCCAGCAGTTTGCTACCTCAGGGGGCAAGGTCACCCCTCCACTTT
- | TRBJ1-1 | 16 | - | TRBV7-2 | CASSLMALSGNTEAFF | TGTGCCAGCAGCTTAATGGCTTTGTCAGGGAACACTGAAGCTTTCTTT
TRBD1 | TRBJ1-2 | 13 | once | TRBV12-3/TRBV12-4 | CASSYRGGDGYTF | TGTGCCAGCAGTTACAGGGGCGGGGACGGCTACACCTTC
- | TRBJ1-2 | 14 | once | TRBV18 | CASSRTDLDYGYTF | TGTGCCAGCTCGCGGACAGACCTCGACTATGGCTACACCTTC
- | TRBJ1-2 | 15 | - | TRBV4-1 | CASSLLGTVNYGYTF | TGCGCCAGCAGCCTTCTCGGGACTGTCAACTATGGCTACACCTTC
- | TRBJ1-5 | 15 | once | TRBV4-1 | CASSHLEGDHQPQHF | TGCGCCAGCAGCCACCTCGAGGGGGACCATCAGCCCCAGCATTTT
- | TRBJ2-1 | 15 | - | TRBV13 | CASRDDRSSYNEQFF | TGTGCCAGCAGAGACGACAGGAGCTCCTACAATGAGCAGTTCTTC
- | TRBJ1-5 | 13 | - | TRBV12-3/TRBV12-4 | CASTSSSNQPQHF | TGTGCCAGCACCTCCTCGTCGAATCAGCCCCAGCATTTT
TRBD1 | TRBJ2-1 | 15 | - | TRBV27 | CASSYSRTGYNEQFF | TGTGCCAGCAGTTACTCCCGGACAGGGTACAATGAGCAGTTCTTC
TRBD1 | TRBJ1-1 | 13 | - | TRBV11-2 | CASSYRGGTEAFF | TGTGCCAGCAGCTACAGGGGAGGCACTGAAGCTTTCTTT
TRBD1 | TRBJ1-2 | 13 | once | TRBV28 | CASSAYRTGGYTF | TGTGCCAGCAGTGCCTACAGGACAGGGGGCTACACCTTC
TRBD1 | TRBJ2-7 | 16 | - | TRBV27 | CASSLFRTGVYYEQYF | TGTGCCAGCAGTTTATTCCGGACAGGAGTATACTACGAGCAGTACTTC
- | TRBJ1-6 | 14 | once | TRBV2 | CASSYRVDHSPLHF | TGTGCCAGCAGCTACAGGGTTGACCATTCACCCCTCCACTTT
- | TRBJ2-7 | 11 | - | TRBV20-1 | CSARGVYEQYF | TGCAGTGCTAGAGGTGTATACGAGCAGTACTTC
TRBD1 | TRBJ2-2 | 15 | - | TRBV11-3 | CASSRKDRGAGELFF | TGTGCCAGCAGCCGTAAGGACAGGGGGGCCGGGGAGCTGTTTTTT
TRBD2 | TRBJ2-3 | 16 | - | TRBV24-1 | CATRFLLAGGAGTQYF | TGTGCCACCAGGTTTCTACTAGCGGGGGGGGCGGGTACGCAGTATTTT
TRBD1 | TRBJ1-2 | 14 | - | TRBV9 | CASSASGQGVGYTF | TGTGCCAGCAGCGCGTCGGGACAGGGGGTTGGCTACACCTTC
TRBD1 | TRBJ2-2 | 14 | - | TRBV19 | CATATGKVAGELFF | TGTGCCACCGCGACAGGGAAGGTTGCCGGGGAGCTGTTTTTT
- | TRBJ2-5 | 14 | - | TRBV5-1 | CASRIQGWQETQYF | TGCGCCAGCAGAATCCAGGGGTGGCAAGAGACCCAGTACTTC
- | TRBJ1-3 | 15 | - | TRBV7-9 | CASSRLPSAGNTIYF | TGTGCCAGCAGCCGCCTACCTTCCGCTGGAAACACCATATATTTT
TRBD1 | TRBJ1-4 | 14 | - | TRBV2 | CASSLGTGREKLFF | TGTGCCAGCAGTCTCGGGACAGGGCGTGAAAAACTGTTTTTT
- | TRBJ2-6 | 14 | - | TRBV6-1 | CASSETAEANVLTF | TGTGCCAGCAGTGAAACCGCGGAGGCCAACGTCCTGACTTTC
- | TRBJ2-7 | 12 | - | TRBV10-3 | CAISKAQDEQYF | TGTGCCATCAGTAAGGCCCAGGACGAGCAGTACTTC
- | TRBJ1-3 | 18 | - | TRBV7-9 | CASSLKWSGATSGNTIYF | TGTGCCAGCAGCTTGAAGTGGAGCGGGGCGACCTCTGGAAACACCATATATTTT
TRBD1 | TRBJ2-5 | 14 | - | TRBV7-3 | CASSLDRGGETQYF | TGTGCCAGCAGCTTAGACAGGGGGGGAGAGACCCAGTACTTC
- | TRBJ1-6 | 14 | - | TRBV18 | CASSPGGIDSPLHF | TGTGCCAGCTCACCAGGGGGGATTGATTCACCCCTCCACTTT
TRBD1 | TRBJ1-1 | 15 | - | TRBV25-1 | CASKGASVRNTEAFF | TGTGCCAGCAAGGGGGCGTCGGTTCGGAACACTGAAGCTTTCTTT
TRBD1 | TRBJ1-2 | 14 | - | TRBV6-4 | CASSDSGQGYGYTF | TGTGCCAGCAGTGACTCCGGACAGGGCTATGGCTACACCTTC
TRBD1 | TRBJ2-2 | 15 | - | TRBV6-5 | CASSRRDRDTGELFF | TGTGCCAGCAGCCGCCGGGACAGGGACACCGGGGAGCTGTTTTTT
- | TRBJ1-3 | 12 | - | TRBV6-5 | CASSRNGNTIYF | TGTGCCAGCAGTCGAAACGGGAACACCATATATTTT
- | TRBJ1-1 | 13 | once | TRBV5-1 | CASRGAANTEAFF | TGCGCCAGCAGGGGGGCGGCAAACACTGAAGCTTTCTTT
- | TRBJ1-2 | 13 | - | TRBV6-5 | CASMGRANYGYTF | TGTGCCAGTATGGGCAGGGCCAACTATGGCTACACCTTC
- | TRBJ2-7 | 15 | - | TRBV20-1 | CSASGGQGETYEQYF | TGCAGTGCTAGTGGGGGGCAGGGGGAGACCTACGAGCAGTACTTC
- | TRBJ1-1 | 12 | - | TRBV19 | CASSPGWPEAFF | TGTGCCAGTAGTCCAGGGTGGCCTGAAGCTTTCTTT
- | TRBJ2-3 | 14 | - | TRBV5-1 | CASSLGGSTDTQYF | TGCGCCAGCAGCTTAGGGGGAAGCACAGATACGCAGTATTTT
TRBD1 | TRBJ2-3 | 16 | - | TRBV7-2 | CASSLMGTGARDTQYF | TGTGCCAGCAGCTTAATGGGGACAGGGGCCCGGGATACGCAGTATTTT
- | TRBJ1-2 | 12 | - | TRBV28 | CASSWGDYGYTF | TGTGCCAGCAGTTGGGGGGACTATGGCTACACCTTC
- | TRBJ1-1 | 11 | - | TRBV5-4 | CASSWGGEAFF | TGTGCCAGCAGTTGGGGGGGTGAAGCTTTCTTT
- | TRBJ1-5 | 13 | - | TRBV9 | CASSEGPDQPQHF | TGTGCCAGCAGCGAGGGGCCCGATCAGCCCCAGCATTTT
TRBD1 | TRBJ1-1 | 15 | - | TRBV7-2 | CASSANRGMNTEAFF | TGTGCCAGCAGCGCCAACAGGGGAATGAACACTGAAGCTTTCTTT
TRBD2 | TRBJ2-5 | 17 | - | TRBV7-9 | CASSLGTSGGPMGTQYF | TGTGCCAGCAGCTTAGGAACTAGCGGGGGGCCGATGGGGACCCAGTACTTC
TRBD1 | TRBJ2-7 | 17 | - | TRBV6-1 | CASSGDRGPFNFYEQYF | TGTGCCAGCAGTGGGGACAGGGGGCCTTTTAACTTCTACGAGCAGTACTTC
- | TRBJ1-1 | 15 | - | TRBV7-9 | CASSLGASRGTEAFF | TGTGCCAGCAGCTTAGGAGCATCCCGGGGCACTGAAGCTTTCTTT
TRBD2 | TRBJ2-5 | 14 | - | TRBV28 | CASSKRGGQETQYF | TGTGCCAGCAGCAAGCGGGGGGGCCAGGAGACCCAGTACTTC
TRBD1 | TRBJ1-2 | 16 | - | TRBV27 | CASSSYSTGGYGGYTF | TGTGCCAGCAGTTCATACTCGACAGGGGGCTACGGTGGCTACACCTTC
TRBD1 | TRBJ1-2 | 13 | once | TRBV4-2 | CASSQAGGYGYTF | TGTGCCAGCAGCCAAGCAGGGGGCTATGGCTACACCTTC
- | TRBJ2-5 | 14 | - | TRBV5-1 | CASMSGGALETQYF | TGCGCCAGCATGTCTGGGGGGGCTTTGGAGACCCAGTACTTC